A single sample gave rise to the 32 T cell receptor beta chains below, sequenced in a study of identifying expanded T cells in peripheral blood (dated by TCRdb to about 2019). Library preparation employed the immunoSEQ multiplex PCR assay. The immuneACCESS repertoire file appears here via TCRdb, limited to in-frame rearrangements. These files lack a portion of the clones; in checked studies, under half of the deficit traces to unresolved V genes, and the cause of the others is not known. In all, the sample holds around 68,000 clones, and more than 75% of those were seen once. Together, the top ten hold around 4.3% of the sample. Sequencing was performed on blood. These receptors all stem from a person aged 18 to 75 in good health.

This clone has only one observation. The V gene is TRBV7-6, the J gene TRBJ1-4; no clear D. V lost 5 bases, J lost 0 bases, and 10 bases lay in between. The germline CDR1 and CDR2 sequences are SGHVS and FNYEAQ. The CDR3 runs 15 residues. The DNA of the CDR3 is TGTGCCAGCAGCCCCTCGGCCGCAACTAATGAAAAACTGTTTTTT. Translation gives CASSPSAATNEKLFF.

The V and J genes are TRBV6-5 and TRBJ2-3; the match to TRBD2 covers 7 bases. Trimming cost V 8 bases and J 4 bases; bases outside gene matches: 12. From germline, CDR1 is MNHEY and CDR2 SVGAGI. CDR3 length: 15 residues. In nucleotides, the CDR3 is TGTGCCAGCGGGAGTAGTCCGGGAGGTCCAGATACGCAGTATTTT. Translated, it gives CASGSSPGGPDTQYF.

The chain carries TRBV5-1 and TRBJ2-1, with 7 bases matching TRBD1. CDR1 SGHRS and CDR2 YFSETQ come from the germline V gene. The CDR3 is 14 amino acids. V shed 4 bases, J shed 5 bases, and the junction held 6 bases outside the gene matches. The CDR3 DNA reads TGCGCCAGCAGCCCCCCGGGACAGCACAATGAGCAGTTCTTC. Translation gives CASSPPGQHNEQFF.

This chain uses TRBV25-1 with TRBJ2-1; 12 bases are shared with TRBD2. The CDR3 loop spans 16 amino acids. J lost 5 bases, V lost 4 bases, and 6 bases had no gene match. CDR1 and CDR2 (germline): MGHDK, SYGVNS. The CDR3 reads CASSAAGLAGHNEQFF. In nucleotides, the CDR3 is TGTGCCAGCAGTGCCGCGGGACTAGCGGGTCACAATGAGCAGTTCTTC.

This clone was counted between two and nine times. The CDR3 DNA reads TGCGCCAGCAGCGACGGCGGAGGGAACCAAGAGACCCAGTACTTC. Amino acid sequence: CASSDGGGNQETQYF. The gene calls are TRBV5-1 and TRBJ2-5, with TRBD2 as a possible D gene (6 bases). This CDR3 has 15 amino acids. From germline, CDR1 is SGHRS and CDR2 YFSETQ. V was pared by 4 bases and J by 0 bases, with 13 bases between.

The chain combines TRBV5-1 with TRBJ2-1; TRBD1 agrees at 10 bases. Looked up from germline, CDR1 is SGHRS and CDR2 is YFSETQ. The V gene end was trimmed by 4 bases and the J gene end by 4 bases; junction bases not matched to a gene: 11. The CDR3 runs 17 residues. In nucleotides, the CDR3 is TGCGCCAGCAGCCGCGCTCAGGGGACAGGGGTTTACAATGAGCAGTTCTTC. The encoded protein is CASSRAQGTGVYNEQFF. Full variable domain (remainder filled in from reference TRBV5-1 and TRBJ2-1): KAGVTQTPRYLIKTRGQQVTLSCSPISGHRSVSWYQQTPGQGLQFLFEYFSETQRNKGNFPGRFSGRQFSNSRSEMNVSTLELGDSALYLCASSRAQGTGVYNEQFFGPGTRLTVL.

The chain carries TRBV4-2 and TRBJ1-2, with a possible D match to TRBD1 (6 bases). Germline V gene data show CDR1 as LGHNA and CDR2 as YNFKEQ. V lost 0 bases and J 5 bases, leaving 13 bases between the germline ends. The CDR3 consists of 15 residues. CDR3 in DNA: TGTGCCAGCAGCCAAGATCCGGGGGCGAAGTATGGCTACACCTTC. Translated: CASSQDPGAKYGYTF.

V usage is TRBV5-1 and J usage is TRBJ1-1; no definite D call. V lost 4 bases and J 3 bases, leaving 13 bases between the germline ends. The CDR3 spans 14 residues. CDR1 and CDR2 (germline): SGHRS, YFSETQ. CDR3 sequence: CASSPGPGDTEAFF. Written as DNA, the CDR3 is TGCGCCAGCAGCCCCGGACCGGGTGACACTGAAGCTTTCTTT.

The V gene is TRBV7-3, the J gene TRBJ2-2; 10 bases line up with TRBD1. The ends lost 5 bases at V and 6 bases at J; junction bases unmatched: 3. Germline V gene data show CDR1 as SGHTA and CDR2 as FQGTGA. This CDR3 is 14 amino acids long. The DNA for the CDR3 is TGTGCCAGCAGCCCTGGGACAGGGGCCGGGGAGCTGTTTTTT. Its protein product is CASSPGTGAGELFF.

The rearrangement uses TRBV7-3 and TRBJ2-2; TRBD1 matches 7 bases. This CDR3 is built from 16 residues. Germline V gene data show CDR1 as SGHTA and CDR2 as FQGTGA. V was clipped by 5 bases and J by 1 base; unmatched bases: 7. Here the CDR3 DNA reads TGTGCCAGCAGCCGAGGACAGGCGTTGAACACCGGGGAGCTGTTTTTT. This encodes CASSRGQALNTGELFF.

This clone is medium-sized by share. Here the CDR3 DNA reads TGTGCCAGCAGCTTAGGACAGGGCGATGGAAAACTGTTTTTT. The encoded protein is CASSLGQGDGKLFF. The chain joins TRBV7-6 to TRBJ1-4, with 7 bases lining up with TRBD1. The V gene's germline CDR1 is SGHVS and CDR2 FNYEAQ. The J segment lost 10 bases and the V segment lost 1 base, leaving 6 bases of the junction unmatched. The CDR3 consists of 14 residues.

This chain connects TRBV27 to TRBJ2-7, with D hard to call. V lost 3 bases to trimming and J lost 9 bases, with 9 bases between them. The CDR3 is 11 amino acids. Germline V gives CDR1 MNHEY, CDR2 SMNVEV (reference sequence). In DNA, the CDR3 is TGTGCCAGCAGTTTCGGCGGTTCGCAGTACTTC. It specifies CASSFGGSQYF.

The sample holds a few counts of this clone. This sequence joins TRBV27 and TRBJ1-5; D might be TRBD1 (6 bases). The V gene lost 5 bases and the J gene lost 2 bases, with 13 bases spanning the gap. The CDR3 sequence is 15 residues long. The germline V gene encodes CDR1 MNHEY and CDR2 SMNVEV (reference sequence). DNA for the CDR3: TGTGCCAGCAGTCCACAGGGTCGGGGCAATCAGCCCCAGCATTTT. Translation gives CASSPQGRGNQPQHF.

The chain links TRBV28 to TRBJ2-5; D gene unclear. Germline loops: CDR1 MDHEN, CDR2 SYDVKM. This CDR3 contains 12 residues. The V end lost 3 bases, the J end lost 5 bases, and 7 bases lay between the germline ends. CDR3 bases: TGTGCCAGCAGTTTCAGTCAGGAGACCCAGTACTTC. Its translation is CASSFSQETQYF.

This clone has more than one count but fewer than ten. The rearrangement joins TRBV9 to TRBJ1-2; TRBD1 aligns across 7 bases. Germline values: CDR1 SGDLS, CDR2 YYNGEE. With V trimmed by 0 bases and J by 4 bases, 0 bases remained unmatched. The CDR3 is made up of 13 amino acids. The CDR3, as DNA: TGTGCCAGCAGCGTAGCAGGGGGCTATGGCTACACCTTC. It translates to CASSVAGGYGYTF.

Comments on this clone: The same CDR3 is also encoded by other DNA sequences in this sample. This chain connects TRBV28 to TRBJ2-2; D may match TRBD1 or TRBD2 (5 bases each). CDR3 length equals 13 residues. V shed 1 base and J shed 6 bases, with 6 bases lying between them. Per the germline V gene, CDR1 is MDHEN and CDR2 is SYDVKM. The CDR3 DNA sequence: TGTGCCAGCAGTTTATTGGGGGCCGGGGAGCTGTTTTTT. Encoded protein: CASSLLGAGELFF. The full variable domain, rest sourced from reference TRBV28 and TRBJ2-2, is DVKVTQSSRYLVKRTGEKVFLECVQDMDHENMFWYRQDPGLGLRLIYFSYDVKMKEKGDIPEGYSVSREKKERFSLILESASTNQTSMYLCASSLLGAGELFFGEGSRLTVL.

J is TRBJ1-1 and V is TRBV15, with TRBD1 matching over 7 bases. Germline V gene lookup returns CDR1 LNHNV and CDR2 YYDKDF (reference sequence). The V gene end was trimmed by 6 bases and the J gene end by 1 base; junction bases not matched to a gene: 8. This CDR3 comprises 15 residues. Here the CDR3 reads CATRERRQGNTEAFF. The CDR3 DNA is TGTGCCACCAGGGAGAGGAGACAGGGGAACACTGAAGCTTTCTTT.

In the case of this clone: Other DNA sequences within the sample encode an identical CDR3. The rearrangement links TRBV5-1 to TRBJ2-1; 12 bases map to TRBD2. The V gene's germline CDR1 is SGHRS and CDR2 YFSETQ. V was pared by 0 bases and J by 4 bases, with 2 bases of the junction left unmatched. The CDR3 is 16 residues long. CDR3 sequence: CASSLAGLAGYNEQFF. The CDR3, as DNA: TGCGCCAGCAGCTTGGCCGGACTAGCGGGATACAATGAGCAGTTCTTC.

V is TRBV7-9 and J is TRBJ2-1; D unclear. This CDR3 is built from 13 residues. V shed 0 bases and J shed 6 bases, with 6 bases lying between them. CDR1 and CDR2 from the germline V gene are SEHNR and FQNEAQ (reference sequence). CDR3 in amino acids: CASSLAVANEQFF. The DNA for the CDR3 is TGTGCCAGCAGCTTAGCGGTCGCCAATGAGCAGTTCTTC.

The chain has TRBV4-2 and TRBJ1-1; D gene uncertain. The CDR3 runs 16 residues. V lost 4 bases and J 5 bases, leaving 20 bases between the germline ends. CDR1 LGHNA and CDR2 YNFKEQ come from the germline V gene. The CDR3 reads CASSRYRDLGLTEAFF. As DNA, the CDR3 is TGTGCCAGCAGCCGGTACCGGGATCTAGGGCTTACTGAAGCTTTCTTT.

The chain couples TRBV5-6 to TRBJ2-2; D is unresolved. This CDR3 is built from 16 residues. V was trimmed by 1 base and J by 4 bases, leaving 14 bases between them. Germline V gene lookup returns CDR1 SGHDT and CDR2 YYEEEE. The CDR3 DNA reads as TGTGCCAGCAGCTTGAGGCTAGTCGAAAGCACCGGGGAGCTGTTTTTT. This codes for CASSLRLVESTGELFF.

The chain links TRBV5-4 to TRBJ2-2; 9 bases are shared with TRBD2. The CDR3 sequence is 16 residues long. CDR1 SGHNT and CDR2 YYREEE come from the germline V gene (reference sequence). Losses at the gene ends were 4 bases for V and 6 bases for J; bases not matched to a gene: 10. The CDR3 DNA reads TGTGCCAGCAGCGACGGCGGGGGGGCCTATCCCGGGGAGCTGTTTTTT. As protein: CASSDGGGAYPGELFF.

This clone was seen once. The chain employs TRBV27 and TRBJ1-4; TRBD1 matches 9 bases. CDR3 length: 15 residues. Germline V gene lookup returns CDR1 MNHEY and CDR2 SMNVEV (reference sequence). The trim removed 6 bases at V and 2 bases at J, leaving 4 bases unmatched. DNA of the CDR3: TGTGCCAGCAGCAACACAGGGGGCACTAATGAAAAACTGTTTTTT. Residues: CASSNTGGTNEKLFF.

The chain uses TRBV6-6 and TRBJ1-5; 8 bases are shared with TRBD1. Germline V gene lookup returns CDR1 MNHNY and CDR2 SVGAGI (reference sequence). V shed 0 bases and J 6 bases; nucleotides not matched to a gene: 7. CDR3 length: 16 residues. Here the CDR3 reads CASSYSTGTGTQPQHF. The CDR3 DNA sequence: TGTGCCAGCAGTTACTCGACCGGGACAGGAACTCAGCCCCAGCATTTT.

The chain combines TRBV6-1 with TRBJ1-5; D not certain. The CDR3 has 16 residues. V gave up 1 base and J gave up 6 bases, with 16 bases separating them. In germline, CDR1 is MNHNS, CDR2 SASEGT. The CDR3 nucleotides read TGTGCCAGCAGTGAAGAAATAGAGGGAGTTAGTCAGCCCCAGCATTTT. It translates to CASSEEIEGVSQPQHF.

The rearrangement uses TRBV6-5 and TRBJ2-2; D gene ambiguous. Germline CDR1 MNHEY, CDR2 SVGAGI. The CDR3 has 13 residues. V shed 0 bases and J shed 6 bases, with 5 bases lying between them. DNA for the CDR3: TGTGCCAGCAGTTACTCGTCCGCCGGGGAGCTGTTTTTT. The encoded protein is CASSYSSAGELFF.

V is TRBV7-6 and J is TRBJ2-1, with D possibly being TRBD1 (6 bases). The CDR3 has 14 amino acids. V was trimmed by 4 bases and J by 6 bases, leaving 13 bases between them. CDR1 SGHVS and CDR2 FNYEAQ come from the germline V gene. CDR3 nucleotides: TGTGCCAGCAGCTCATTTGGACAGTTCAATGAGCAGTTCTTC. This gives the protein CASSSFGQFNEQFF.

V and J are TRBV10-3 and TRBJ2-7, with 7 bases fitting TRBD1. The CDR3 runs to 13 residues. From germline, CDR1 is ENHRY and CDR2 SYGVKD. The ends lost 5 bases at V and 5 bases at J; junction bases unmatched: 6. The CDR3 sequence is CAISNRDSNEQYF. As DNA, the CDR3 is TGTGCCATCAGTAACCGGGACAGTAACGAGCAGTACTTC.

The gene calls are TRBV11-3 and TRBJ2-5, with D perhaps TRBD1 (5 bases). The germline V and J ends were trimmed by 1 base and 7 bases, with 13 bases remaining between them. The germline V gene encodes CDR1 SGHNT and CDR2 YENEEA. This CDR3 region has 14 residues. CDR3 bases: TGTGCCAGCAGCTTAGGACAGCCAAGGGGGACCCAGTACTTC. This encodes CASSLGQPRGTQYF.

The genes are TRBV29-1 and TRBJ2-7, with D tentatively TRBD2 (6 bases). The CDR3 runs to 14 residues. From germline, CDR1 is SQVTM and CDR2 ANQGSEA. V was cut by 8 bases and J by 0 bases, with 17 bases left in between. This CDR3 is CSPPVEGNSYEQYF. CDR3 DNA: TGCAGCCCCCCCGTGGAGGGAAACTCCTACGAGCAGTACTTC.

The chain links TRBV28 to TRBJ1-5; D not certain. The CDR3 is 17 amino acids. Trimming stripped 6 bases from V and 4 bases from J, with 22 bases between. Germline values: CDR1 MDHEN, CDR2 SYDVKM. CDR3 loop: CASRGFALRVGNQPQHF. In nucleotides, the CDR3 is TGTGCCAGCAGGGGGTTTGCCTTGAGGGTTGGAAATCAGCCCCAGCATTTT.

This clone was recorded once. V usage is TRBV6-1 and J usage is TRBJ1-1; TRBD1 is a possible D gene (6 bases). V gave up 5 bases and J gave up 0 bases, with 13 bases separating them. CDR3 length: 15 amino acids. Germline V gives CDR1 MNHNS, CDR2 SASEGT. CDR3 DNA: TGTGCCAGCAGTCCTTACGGGACACTGAACACTGAAGCTTTCTTT. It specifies CASSPYGTLNTEAFF.